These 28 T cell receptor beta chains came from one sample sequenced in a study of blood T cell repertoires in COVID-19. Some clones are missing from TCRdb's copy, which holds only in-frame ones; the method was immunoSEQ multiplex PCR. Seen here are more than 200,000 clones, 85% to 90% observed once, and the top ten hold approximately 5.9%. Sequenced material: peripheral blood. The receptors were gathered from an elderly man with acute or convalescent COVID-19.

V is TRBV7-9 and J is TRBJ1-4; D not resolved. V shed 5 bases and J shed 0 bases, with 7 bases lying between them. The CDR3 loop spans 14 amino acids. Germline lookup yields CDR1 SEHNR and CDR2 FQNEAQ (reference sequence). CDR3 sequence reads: CASSQVATNEKLFF. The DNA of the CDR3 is TGTGCCAGCAGCCAGGTTGCAACTAATGAAAAACTGTTTTTT.

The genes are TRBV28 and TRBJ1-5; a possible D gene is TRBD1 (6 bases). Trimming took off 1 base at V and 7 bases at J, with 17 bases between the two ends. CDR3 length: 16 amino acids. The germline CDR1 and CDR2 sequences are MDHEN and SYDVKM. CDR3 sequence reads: CASSLFGRGSLQPQHF. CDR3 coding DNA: TGTGCCAGCAGTTTATTTGGTAGGGGGTCCTTACAGCCCCAGCATTTT. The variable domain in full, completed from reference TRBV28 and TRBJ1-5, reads DVKVTQSSRYLVKRTGEKVFLECVQDMDHENMFWYRQDPGLGLRLIYFSYDVKMKEKGDIPEGYSVSREKKERFSLILESASTNQTSMYLCASSLFGRGSLQPQHFGDGTRLSIL.

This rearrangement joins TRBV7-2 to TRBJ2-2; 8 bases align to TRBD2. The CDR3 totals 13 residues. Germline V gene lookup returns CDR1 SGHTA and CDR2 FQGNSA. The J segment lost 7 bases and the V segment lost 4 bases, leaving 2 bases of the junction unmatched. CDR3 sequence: CASSSGLVGELFF. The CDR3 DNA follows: TGTGCCAGCAGCTCGGGACTAGTCGGGGAGCTGTTTTTT.

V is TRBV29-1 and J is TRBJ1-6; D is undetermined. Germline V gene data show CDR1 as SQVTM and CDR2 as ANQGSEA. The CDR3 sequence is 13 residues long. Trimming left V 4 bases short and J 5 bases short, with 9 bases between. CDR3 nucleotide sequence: TGCAGCGTTGTAACCGGGGATAATTCACCCCTCCACTTT. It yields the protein CSVVTGDNSPLHF. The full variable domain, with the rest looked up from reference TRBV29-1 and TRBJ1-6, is SAVISQKPSRDICQRGTSLTIQCQVDSQVTMMFWYRQQPGQSLTLIATANQGSEATYESGFVIDKFPISRPNLTFSTLTVSNMSPEDSSIYLCSVVTGDNSPLHFGNGTRLTVT.

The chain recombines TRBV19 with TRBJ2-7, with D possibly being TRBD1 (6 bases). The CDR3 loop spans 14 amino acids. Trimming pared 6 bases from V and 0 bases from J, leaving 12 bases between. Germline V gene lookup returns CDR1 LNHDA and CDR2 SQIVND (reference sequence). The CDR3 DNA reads TGTGCCAGTAGCCGACAGGAGAGCTCCTACGAGCAGTACTTC. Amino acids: CASSRQESSYEQYF. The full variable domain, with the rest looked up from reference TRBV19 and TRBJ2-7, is DGGITQSPKYLFRKEGQNVTLSCEQNLNHDAMYWYRQDPGQGLRLIYYSQIVNDFQKGDIAEGYSVSREKKESFPLTVTSAQKNPTAFYLCASSRQESSYEQYFGPGTRLTVT.

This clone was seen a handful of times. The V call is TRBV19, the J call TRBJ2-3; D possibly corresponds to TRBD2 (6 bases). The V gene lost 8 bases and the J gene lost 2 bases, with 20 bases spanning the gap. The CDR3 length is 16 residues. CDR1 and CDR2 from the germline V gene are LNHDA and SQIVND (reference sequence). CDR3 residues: CASRSTGGRVTDTQYF. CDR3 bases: TGTGCCAGTCGTTCAACCGGGGGAAGGGTCACAGATACGCAGTATTTT.

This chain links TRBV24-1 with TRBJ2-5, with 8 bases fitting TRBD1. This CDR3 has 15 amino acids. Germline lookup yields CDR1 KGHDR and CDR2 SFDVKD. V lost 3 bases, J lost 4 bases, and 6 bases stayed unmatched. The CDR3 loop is CATSDPGGAGETQYF. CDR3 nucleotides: TGTGCCACCAGTGATCCAGGGGGCGCGGGAGAGACCCAGTACTTC.

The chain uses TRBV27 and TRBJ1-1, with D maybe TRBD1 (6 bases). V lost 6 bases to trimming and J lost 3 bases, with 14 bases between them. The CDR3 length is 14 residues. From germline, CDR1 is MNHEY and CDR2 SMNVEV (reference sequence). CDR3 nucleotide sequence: TGTGCCAGCAGCCAAATAACAGGGTACACTGAAGCTTTCTTT. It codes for CASSQITGYTEAFF.

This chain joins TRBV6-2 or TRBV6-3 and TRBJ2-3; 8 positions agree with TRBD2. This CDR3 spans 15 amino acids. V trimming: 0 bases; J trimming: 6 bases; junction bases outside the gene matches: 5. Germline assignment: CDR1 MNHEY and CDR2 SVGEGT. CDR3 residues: CASSYSREREDTQYF. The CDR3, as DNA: TGTGCCAGCAGTTACTCGCGGGAGCGGGAGGATACGCAGTATTTT.

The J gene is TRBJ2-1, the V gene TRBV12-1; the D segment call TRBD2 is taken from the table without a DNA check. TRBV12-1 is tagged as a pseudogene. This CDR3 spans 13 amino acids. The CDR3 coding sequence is TGTGCCGCAGGGACTAGCGGAGACAATGAGCAGTTCTTC. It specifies CAAGTSGDNEQFF.

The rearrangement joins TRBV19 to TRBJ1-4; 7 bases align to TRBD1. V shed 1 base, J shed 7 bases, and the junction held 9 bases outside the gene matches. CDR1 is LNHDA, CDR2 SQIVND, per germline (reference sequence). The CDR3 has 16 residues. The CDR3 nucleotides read TGTGCCAGTAGTATAGGGGGGACAGATGTGGGTGAAAAACTGTTTTTT. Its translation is CASSIGGTDVGEKLFF.

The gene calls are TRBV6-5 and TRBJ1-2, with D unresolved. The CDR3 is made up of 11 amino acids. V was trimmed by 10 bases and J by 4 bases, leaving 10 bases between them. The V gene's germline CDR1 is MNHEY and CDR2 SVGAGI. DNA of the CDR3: TGTGCCATCCCCAGGTTCTATGGCTACACCTTC. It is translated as CAIPRFYGYTF.

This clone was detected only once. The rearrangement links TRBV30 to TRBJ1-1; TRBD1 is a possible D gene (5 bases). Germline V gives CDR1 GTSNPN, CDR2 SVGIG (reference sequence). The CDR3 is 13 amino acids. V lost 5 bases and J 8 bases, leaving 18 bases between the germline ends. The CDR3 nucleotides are TGTGCCTGGGGTCGCAAACAGGAAGCAGAAGCTTTCTTT. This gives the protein CAWGRKQEAEAFF. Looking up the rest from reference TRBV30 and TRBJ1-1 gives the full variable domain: SQTIHQWPATLVQPVGSPLSLECTVEGTSNPNLYWYRQAAGRGLQLLFYSVGIGQISSEVPQNLSASRPQDRQFILSSKKLLLSDSGFYLCAWGRKQEAEAFFGQGTRLTVV.

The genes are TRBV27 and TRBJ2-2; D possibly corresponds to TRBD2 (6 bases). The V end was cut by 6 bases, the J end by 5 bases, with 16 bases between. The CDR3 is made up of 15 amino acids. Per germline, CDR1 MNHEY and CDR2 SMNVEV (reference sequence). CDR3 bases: TGTGCCAGCAGCGCATCGGGAGTAAGAACCGGGGAGCTGTTTTTT. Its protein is CASSASGVRTGELFF.

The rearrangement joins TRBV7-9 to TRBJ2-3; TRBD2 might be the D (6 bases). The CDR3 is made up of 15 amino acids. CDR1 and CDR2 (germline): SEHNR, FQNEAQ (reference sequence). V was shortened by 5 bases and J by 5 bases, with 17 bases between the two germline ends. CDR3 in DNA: TGTGCCAGCAGCGCCGGACTATCTCAGGGAGATACGCAGTATTTT. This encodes CASSAGLSQGDTQYF.

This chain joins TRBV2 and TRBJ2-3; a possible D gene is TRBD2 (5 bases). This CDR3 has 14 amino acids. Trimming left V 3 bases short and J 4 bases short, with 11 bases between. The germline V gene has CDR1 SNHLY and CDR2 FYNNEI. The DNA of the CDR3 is TGTGCCAGCAGTGACGAGGGAGCCCCAGATACGCAGTATTTT. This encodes CASSDEGAPDTQYF.

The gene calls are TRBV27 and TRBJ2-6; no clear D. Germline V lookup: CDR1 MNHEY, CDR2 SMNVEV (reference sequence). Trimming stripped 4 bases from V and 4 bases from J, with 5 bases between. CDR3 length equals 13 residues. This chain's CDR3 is CASSSTGANVLTF. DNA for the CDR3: TGTGCCAGCAGTTCCACAGGGGCCAACGTCCTGACTTTC.

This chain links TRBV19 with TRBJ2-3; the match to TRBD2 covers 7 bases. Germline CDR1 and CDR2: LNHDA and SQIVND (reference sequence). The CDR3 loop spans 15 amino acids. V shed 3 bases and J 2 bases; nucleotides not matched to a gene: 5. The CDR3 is CASSMVSGDTDTQYF. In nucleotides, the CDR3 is TGTGCCAGTAGTATGGTGAGCGGGGACACAGATACGCAGTATTTT.

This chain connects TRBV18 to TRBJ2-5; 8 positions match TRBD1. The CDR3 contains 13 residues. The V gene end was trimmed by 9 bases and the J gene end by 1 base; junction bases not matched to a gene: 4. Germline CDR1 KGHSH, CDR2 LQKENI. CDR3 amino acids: CASRQGIQETQYF. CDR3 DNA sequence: TGTGCCAGTCGACAGGGGATCCAAGAGACCCAGTACTTC. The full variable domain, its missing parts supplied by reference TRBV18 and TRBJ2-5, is NAGVMQNPRHLVRRRGQEARLRCSPMKGHSHVYWYRQLPEEGLKFMVYLQKENIIDESGMPKERFSAEFPKEGPSILRIQQVVRGDSAAYFCASRQGIQETQYFGPGTRLLVL.

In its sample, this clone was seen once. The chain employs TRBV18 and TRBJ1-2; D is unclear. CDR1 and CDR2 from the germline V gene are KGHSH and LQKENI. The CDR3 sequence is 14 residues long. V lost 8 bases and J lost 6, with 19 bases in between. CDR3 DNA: TGTGCCAGCACGGGGAACCAGGTTGTCGATGGCTACACCTTC. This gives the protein CASTGNQVVDGYTF.

The CDR3 sequence: CASSQGPGQGPGMNTEAFF. CDR3 DNA: TGTGCCAGCAGCCAAGGGCCGGGACAGGGACCTGGTATGAACACTGAAGCTTTCTTT. V and J are TRBV4-2 and TRBJ1-1; 9 bases agree with TRBD1. V lost 1 base, J lost 0 bases, and 12 bases stayed unmatched. CDR1 and CDR2 from the germline V gene are LGHNA and YNFKEQ. This CDR3 comprises 19 residues.

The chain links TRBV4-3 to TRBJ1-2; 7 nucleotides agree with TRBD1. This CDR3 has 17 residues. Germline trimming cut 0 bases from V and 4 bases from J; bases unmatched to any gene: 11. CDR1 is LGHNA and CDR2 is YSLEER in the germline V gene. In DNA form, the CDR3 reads TGCGCCAGCAGCCAAGAAGCCAGGGGGTCCCCGATCTATGGCTACACCTTC. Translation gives CASSQEARGSPIYGYTF.

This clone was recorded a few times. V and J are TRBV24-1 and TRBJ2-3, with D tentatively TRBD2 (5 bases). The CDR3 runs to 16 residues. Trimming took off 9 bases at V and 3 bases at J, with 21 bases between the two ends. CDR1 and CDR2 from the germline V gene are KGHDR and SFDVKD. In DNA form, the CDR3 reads TGTGCCACCGCTGAGGGTCCTGGAGGTTGGACAGATACGCAGTATTTT. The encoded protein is CATAEGPGGWTDTQYF.

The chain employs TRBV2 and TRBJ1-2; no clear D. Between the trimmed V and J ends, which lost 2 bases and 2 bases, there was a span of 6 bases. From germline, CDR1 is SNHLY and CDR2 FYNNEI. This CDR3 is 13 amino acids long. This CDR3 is CASSELTNYGYTF. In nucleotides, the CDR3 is TGTGCCAGCAGTGAATTAACAAACTATGGCTACACCTTC.

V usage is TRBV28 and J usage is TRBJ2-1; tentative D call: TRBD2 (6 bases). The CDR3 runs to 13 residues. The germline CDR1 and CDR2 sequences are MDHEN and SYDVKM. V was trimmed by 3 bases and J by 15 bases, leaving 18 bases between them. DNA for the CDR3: TGTGCCAGCAGTTTCCAGCGGGCCGGCCTTCCGTTCTTC. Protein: CASSFQRAGLPFF.

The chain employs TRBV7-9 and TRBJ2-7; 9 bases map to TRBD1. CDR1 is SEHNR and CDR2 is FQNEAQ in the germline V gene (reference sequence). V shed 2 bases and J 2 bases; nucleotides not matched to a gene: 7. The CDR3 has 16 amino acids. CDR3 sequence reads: CASSLCPGTGTYEQYV. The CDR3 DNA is TGTGCCAGCAGCTTATGTCCCGGGACAGGGACCTACGAGCAGTACGTC.

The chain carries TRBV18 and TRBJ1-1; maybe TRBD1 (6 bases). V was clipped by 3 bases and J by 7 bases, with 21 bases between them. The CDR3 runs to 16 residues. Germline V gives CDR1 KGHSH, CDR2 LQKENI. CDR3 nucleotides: TGTGCCAGCTCACCTCTTCGTGCAGGGGATAATGGTGAAGCTTTCTTT. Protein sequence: CASSPLRAGDNGEAFF.

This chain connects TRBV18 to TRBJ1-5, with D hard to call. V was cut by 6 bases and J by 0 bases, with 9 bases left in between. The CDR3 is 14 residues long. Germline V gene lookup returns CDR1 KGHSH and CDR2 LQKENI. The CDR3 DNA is TGTGCCAGCTCTCCGGGATTTAGCAATCAGCCCCAGCATTTT. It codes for CASSPGFSNQPQHF.